This T cell receptor (beta chain) was sequenced for a study of STAT3 mutations in large granular lymphocyte leukemia. Libraries were prepared by immunoSEQ multiplex PCR; TCRdb keeps only in-frame clonotypes and omits some of them. The table lists over a thousand clones, around 70% of them singletons. Germline CDR1 reads KGHSH; CDR2 reads LQKENI. CDR3 length: 12 amino acids. V was clipped by 0 bases and J by 6 bases, with 6 bases between them. Study-level points and caveats: At least one immunodominant TCR beta clonotype appeared in every T-cell large granular lymphocyte leukemia patient. Differing intervals and regimens complicate linking therapy response to clone burden. No sample exists from the first appearance of each clone. After therapy, about 35% of the 18 patients switched clonotypes, all new clones STAT3 wild type.

The table lists this clone with a few counts. What it binds is not known. Sequenced material: peripheral blood mononuclear cells. This chain connects TRBV18 to TRBJ2-7; unclear D gene. The TCR comes from a woman aged 70 to 79 with T-cell large granular lymphocyte leukemia. Some clones in this sample may be carry-over from other donors' samples. The CDR3 region has the DNA TGTGCCAGCTCACCACCGAAGGGCGAGCAGTACTTC. The encoded protein is CASSPPKGEQYF.